This T cell receptor (beta chain) emerged from a study of shared clonotypes between healthy human individuals. Donors, without exception, were Caucasian adults residing in Nashville, Tennessee. Samples underwent the assay at deep level. Each PCR replicate run on unsorted PBMC took in 250 to 350 ng DNA, about 30,000 T cell genomes. Using ten immunoSEQ deep assay plates, investigators sequenced unsorted PBMC DNA. The method was immunoSEQ multiplex PCR; TCRdb's version includes in-frame clones alone and lacks a portion of them. The sample lists about 490,000 clones, less than 80% occurring once. A remark on this clone: At the DNA level, this CDR3 is encoded by other sequences in the same sample as well.

V gave up 1 base and J gave up 6 bases, with 4 bases separating them. Germline V lookup: CDR1 SGHNT, CDR2 YENEEA. There are 12 residues in the CDR3. Sequencing used PBMCs. The receptor was isolated from a woman aged 35 to 49 in good health. Some clones in this sample may be carry-over from other donors' samples. The chain couples TRBV11-3 to TRBJ2-1; D is unresolved. CDR3 sequence reads: CASSLVGNEQFF. The CDR3 DNA follows: TGTGCCAGCAGCTTAGTGGGCAATGAGCAGTTCTTC.